This T cell receptor beta chain was captured by sequencing in a study of follicular helper T cells after annual influenza vaccination. Time point in this sample: 2014-2015 season, pre-vaccination. Here immunoSEQ multiplex PCR was the method, and the copy in TCRdb shows in-frame clones only, minus some. The sample has more than 10,000 clones; roughly 80% are singletons. The V end lost 0 bases, the J end lost 4 bases, and 14 bases lay between the germline ends. The CDR3 runs 16 residues. Germline-derived CDR1 and CDR2 are SGDLS and YYNGEE. This receptor was taken from an adult who received the influenza vaccine. V and J are TRBV9 and TRBJ2-1; D may correspond to TRBD1 or TRBD2 (5 bases each). The sample consisted of CXCR5- memory CD4+ T cells sorted from blood, taken on the day of influenza vaccination. The CDR3 bases are TGTGCCAGCAGCGTAGCGCCCTCCAGGGAGTACAATGAGCAGTTCTTC. Protein sequence: CASSVAPSREYNEQFF. The variable domain in full, with the rest retrieved from reference TRBV9 and TRBJ2-1, is DSGVTQTPKHLITATGQRVTLRCSPRSGDLSVYWYQQSLDQGLQFLIQYYNGEERAKGNILERFSAQQFPDLHSELNLSSLELGDSALYFCASSVAPSREYNEQFFGPGTRLTVL.